One sample yielded the 31 T cell receptor beta chains listed below, sequenced in a study of cytomegalovirus exposure and HLA in healthy donors. PCR amplification relied on 60 Vbeta primers (plus 13 Jbeta primers). Here immunoSEQ multiplex PCR was the method, and the copy in TCRdb shows in-frame clones only, minus some. The table lists 100,000 to 150,000 clones, more than 75% of them singletons, with about 1.7% in the top ten. Source material: PBMCs. The receptors were gathered from a man between 18 and 35 years old in good health and CMV-seronegative.

The chain links TRBV6-4 to TRBJ1-2; TRBD1 matches at 8 bases. This CDR3 has 13 amino acids. V was clipped by 7 bases and J by 6 bases; unmatched bases: 7. Germline assignment: CDR1 MRHNA and CDR2 SNTAGT. The chain's CDR3 is CASNLDRANGYTF. As DNA, the CDR3 is TGTGCCAGCAATCTGGACAGGGCGAATGGCTACACCTTC.

This rearrangement joins TRBV5-1 to TRBJ2-2, with D perhaps matching TRBD2 (7 bases). The germline V gene has CDR1 SGHRS and CDR2 YFSETQ. The CDR3 is 17 amino acids. The V gene lost 4 bases and the J gene lost 4 bases, with 20 bases spanning the gap. CDR3 in amino acids: CASSIFGYGGLTGELFF. CDR3 coding DNA: TGCGCCAGCAGCATTTTTGGGTACGGGGGGCTCACCGGGGAGCTGTTTTTT.

The CDR3: CASSLTALNTEAFF. The CDR3 DNA sequence: TGTGCCAGCAGCTTGACAGCTTTGAACACTGAAGCTTTCTTT. This sequence joins TRBV7-8 and TRBJ1-1; possibly TRBD1 for D (5 bases). V lost 3 bases to trimming and J lost 0 bases, with 8 bases between them. This CDR3 region has 14 residues. Germline V CDR1 and CDR2: SGHVS, FQNEAQ.

The rearrangement uses TRBV5-1 and TRBJ2-7; the D gene is possibly TRBD2 (7 bases). V was clipped by 2 bases and J by 6 bases, with 18 bases between them. The CDR3 extends over 15 amino acids. CDR1 is SGHRS and CDR2 is YFSETQ in the germline V gene. CDR3 loop: CASSFTSAGAAEQYF. In DNA form, the CDR3 reads TGCGCCAGCAGCTTCACTAGCGCGGGGGCCGCCGAGCAGTACTTC.

The gene calls are TRBV27 and TRBJ2-7, with 8 bases fitting TRBD1. The CDR3 loop spans 16 amino acids. CDR1 is MNHEY and CDR2 is SMNVEV in the germline V gene (reference sequence). The trim removed 4 bases at V and 0 bases at J, leaving 8 bases unmatched. The CDR3 loop is CASSWGQATSSYEQYF. CDR3 sequence (DNA): TGTGCCAGCAGTTGGGGACAGGCCACCTCCTCCTACGAGCAGTACTTC.

The genes are TRBV5-4 and TRBJ2-1; 12 nucleotides agree with TRBD2. Germline CDR1 SGHNT, CDR2 YYREEE (reference sequence). V trimming: 5 bases; J trimming: 4 bases; junction bases outside the gene matches: 4. The CDR3 runs to 15 residues. The CDR3 sequence is CASSPTSGGYNEQFF. Here the CDR3 DNA reads TGTGCCAGCAGTCCGACTAGCGGGGGTTACAATGAGCAGTTCTTC.

The chain has TRBV6-1 and TRBJ1-1; D remains ambiguous. V was shortened by 7 bases and J by 1 base, with 10 bases between the two germline ends. The CDR3 consists of 13 residues. Germline assignment: CDR1 MNHNS and CDR2 SASEGT. The CDR3 loop is CASTRGGNTEAFF. CDR3 nucleotides: TGTGCCAGCACCCGTGGAGGGAACACTGAAGCTTTCTTT.

The chain is built from TRBV4-3 and TRBJ1-2, with TRBD1 identical over 8 bases. Germline CDR1 LGHNA, CDR2 YSLEER. CDR3 length: 14 residues. Losses at the gene ends were 1 base for V and 5 bases for J; bases not matched to a gene: 3. CDR3 sequence reads: CASSQATGDYGYTF. In DNA form, the CDR3 reads TGCGCCAGCAGCCAAGCGACAGGGGATTATGGCTACACCTTC.

The genes are TRBV9 and TRBJ2-3, with D hard to call. This CDR3 comprises 14 residues. Germline V lookup: CDR1 SGDLS, CDR2 YYNGEE. V was pared by 4 bases and J by 0 bases, with 9 bases between. The CDR3 region is CASSLTGSTDTQYF. CDR3 bases: TGTGCCAGCAGCCTGACGGGTAGCACAGATACGCAGTATTTT.

The J gene is TRBJ2-1, the V gene TRBV19; 11 nucleotides match TRBD2. Germline V CDR1 and CDR2: LNHDA, SQIVND (reference sequence). The CDR3 sequence is 15 residues long. J gave up 8 bases and V 5 bases, and 8 bases lay outside the gene matches. The CDR3 region has the DNA TGTGCCAGTAGTGACCTAGCGGGGGGCCGGGATGAGCAGTTCTTC. Its protein product is CASSDLAGGRDEQFF.

This chain uses TRBV2 with TRBJ1-3; possible D gene TRBD1, 5 bases. CDR3 size: 14 residues. Germline loops: CDR1 SNHLY, CDR2 FYNNEI. Trimming pared 6 bases from V and 0 bases from J, leaving 9 bases between. CDR3 residues: CASRAGFSGNTIYF. CDR3 DNA sequence: TGTGCCAGCAGAGCAGGGTTCTCTGGAAACACCATATATTTT. The whole variable domain, remainder taken from reference TRBV2 and TRBJ1-3, is EPEVTQTPSHQVTQMGQEVILRCVPISNHLYFYWYRQILGQKVEFLVSFYNNEISEKSEIFDDQFSVERPDGSNFTLKIRSTKLEDSAMYFCASRAGFSGNTIYFGEGSWLTVV.

Written as DNA, the CDR3 is TGTGCCAGCAGCTTAGCGCGACAGGGGGCGGATGGCTACACCTTC. Translating it yields CASSLARQGADGYTF. The rearrangement links TRBV7-8 to TRBJ1-2; 10 bases are shared with TRBD1. The CDR3 has 15 residues. Germline V gene lookup returns CDR1 SGHVS and CDR2 FQNEAQ. V lost 0 bases and J lost 6; bases outside the gene matches: 4.

The V call is TRBV7-9, the J call TRBJ1-5, with 8 bases fitting TRBD1. Germline CDR1 reads SEHNR; CDR2 reads FQNEAQ (reference sequence). J gave up 0 bases and V 5 bases, and 6 bases lay outside the gene matches. The CDR3 consists of 16 residues. CDR3 sequence (DNA): TGTGCCAGCAGCGTATTTACAGGGGGTAGCAATCAGCCCCAGCATTTT. Translated: CASSVFTGGSNQPQHF. The entire variable domain, with the rest obtained from reference TRBV7-9 and TRBJ1-5, is as follows: DTGVSQNPRHKITKRGQNVTFRCDPISEHNRLYWYRQTLGQGPEFLTYFQNEAQLEKSRLLSDRFSAERPKGSFSTLEIQRTEQGDSAMYLCASSVFTGGSNQPQHFGDGTRLSIL.

This clone was counted a few times. The gene calls are TRBV18 and TRBJ1-1, with D perhaps TRBD1 (6 bases). CDR1 is KGHSH and CDR2 is LQKENI in the germline V gene. V was trimmed by 5 bases and J by 2 bases, leaving 15 bases between them. This CDR3 is 15 amino acids long. The DNA for the CDR3 is TGTGCCAGCTCAGTTAAACAGGGCACTAACACTGAAGCTTTCTTT. As protein: CASSVKQGTNTEAFF.

The genes are TRBV19 and TRBJ2-2; a possible D gene is TRBD2 (6 bases). From germline, CDR1 is LNHDA and CDR2 SQIVND (reference sequence). The germline V and J ends were trimmed by 0 bases and 6 bases, with 14 bases remaining between them. This CDR3 region has 16 residues. CDR3 amino acids: CASSIDERSSAGELFF. CDR3 nucleotides: TGTGCCAGTAGTATAGATGAGAGATCTAGCGCCGGGGAGCTGTTTTTT.

The chain joins TRBV7-6 to TRBJ2-5; perhaps TRBD1 as D (6 bases). CDR1 and CDR2 from the germline V gene are SGHVS and FNYEAQ. Trimming cost V 5 bases and J 4 bases, with 14 bases left between them. This CDR3 has 14 residues. CDR3 in DNA: TGTGCCAGCAGCCCTAAGGGGGTCGGAGAGACCCAGTACTTC. Protein product: CASSPKGVGETQYF.

This clone occurred once. The chain recombines TRBV7-2 with TRBJ1-2; no clear D gene. Germline values: CDR1 SGHTA, CDR2 FQGNSA. Trimming left V 1 base short and J 7 bases short, with 13 bases between. This CDR3 contains 14 residues. Here the CDR3 reads CASSLDGLNLGYTF. CDR3 sequence (DNA): TGTGCCAGCAGCTTAGACGGGTTGAATCTTGGCTACACCTTC.

The J gene is TRBJ2-3, the V gene TRBV15; D possibly corresponds to TRBD2 (6 bases). V lost 1 base and J lost 3, with 11 bases in between. The length of the CDR3 is 15 residues. Germline V gives CDR1 LNHNV, CDR2 YYDKDF (reference sequence). This chain's CDR3 is CATSRVAGRTDTQYF. Here the CDR3 DNA reads TGTGCCACCAGCAGAGTTGCGGGGAGAACAGATACGCAGTATTTT. The complete variable domain, with remaining parts taken from reference TRBV15 and TRBJ2-3, reads DAMVIQNPRYQVTQFGKPVTLSCSQTLNHNVMYWYQQKSSQAPKLLFHYYDKDFNNEADTPDNFQSRRPNTSFCFLDIRSPGLGDTAMYLCATSRVAGRTDTQYFGPGTRLTVL.

The chain links TRBV4-2 to TRBJ2-3, with TRBD2 matching over 8 bases. CDR1 LGHNA and CDR2 YNFKEQ come from the germline V gene. V was clipped by 4 bases and J by 4 bases; unmatched bases: 10. The CDR3 covers 16 residues. CDR3 protein: CASSLNGGGQPDTQYF. CDR3 in DNA: TGTGCCAGCAGCCTAAACGGGGGGGGGCAGCCAGATACGCAGTATTTT.

A word on this clone: Germline and junction disagree at one end, which may indicate a read error. CDR3 protein: CARTTYHF. In DNA form, the CDR3 reads TGTGCCAGAACTACCTACCACTTC. The rearrangement links TRBV3-1 (or the pseudogene TRBV3-2) to TRBJ2-7; D remains ambiguous. The CDR3 extends over 8 amino acids. Germline CDR1 is LGHDT and CDR2 is YNNKEL (reference sequence).

This clone was seen a single time. The rearrangement uses TRBV5-1 and TRBJ1-1; 10 nucleotides align to TRBD1. This CDR3 has 16 residues. CDR1 is SGHRS, CDR2 YFSETQ, per germline. V shed 0 bases and J 4 bases; nucleotides not matched to a gene: 6. The CDR3 DNA reads as TGCGCCAGCAGCTTGGCCGGGACAGGGGCTAGCACTGAAGCTTTCTTT. This sequence encodes CASSLAGTGASTEAFF.

The chain recombines TRBV18 with TRBJ2-2, with 9 positions matching TRBD1. Germline V gives CDR1 KGHSH, CDR2 LQKENI. The junction had 4 bases not matched to a gene; V was cut back by 3 bases and J by 5 bases. The CDR3 runs to 15 residues. CDR3 sequence: CASSPLGQGTGELFF. The CDR3 DNA reads as TGTGCCAGCTCACCTCTGGGACAGGGAACCGGGGAGCTGTTTTTT.

The gene calls are TRBV6-5 and TRBJ2-1; TRBD1 is a possible D gene (6 bases). The germline CDR1 and CDR2 sequences are MNHEY and SVGAGI. The V and J ends lost 6 bases and 0 bases respectively, with 9 bases between them. There are 14 residues in the CDR3. The CDR3 here is CASRRTDSYNEQFF. In DNA form, the CDR3 reads TGTGCCAGCAGACGGACAGACTCCTACAATGAGCAGTTCTTC.

This clone has just one count. The chain recombines TRBV11-2 with TRBJ2-1, with a tentative D call TRBD2 (5 bases). The CDR3 has 15 residues. The V gene lost 3 bases and the J gene lost 5 bases, with 14 bases spanning the gap. CDR1 SGHAT and CDR2 FQNNGV come from the germline V gene. The CDR3 DNA reads TGTGCCAGCAGCTTTTTGGTGAGGGATAACAATGAGCAGTTCTTC. Its translation: CASSFLVRDNNEQFF.

The chain links TRBV7-2 to TRBJ2-3; D unresolved. V shed 1 base and J shed 5 bases, with 10 bases lying between them. The germline gives CDR1 SGHTA, CDR2 FQGNSA. The CDR3 contains 14 residues. DNA of the CDR3: TGTGCCAGCAGCTTAGATCTAGGCCGAGATACGCAGTATTTT. Encoded protein: CASSLDLGRDTQYF.

This clone was detected only a few times. The chain is built from TRBV29-1 and TRBJ1-1, with D perhaps matching TRBD1 (5 bases). Germline-derived CDR1 and CDR2 are SQVTM and ANQGSEA. The CDR3 runs 10 residues. V gave up 8 bases and J gave up 12 bases, with 16 bases separating them. DNA for the CDR3: TGCAGCACGGACAACGGTAAGCCTTTCTTT. Its translation is CSTDNGKPFF.

This chain links TRBV9 with TRBJ2-3; TRBD1 aligns across 10 bases. V was clipped by 6 bases and J by 5 bases; unmatched bases: 6. Germline V gene data show CDR1 as SGDLS and CDR2 as YYNGEE. The CDR3 totals 14 residues. CDR3 amino acids: CASNPTGGRDTQYF. The CDR3 nucleotides read TGTGCCAGCAATCCGACAGGGGGCAGAGATACGCAGTATTTT.

The V gene is TRBV11-2, the J gene TRBJ2-7, with a possible D match to TRBD1 (6 bases). Deletions cut 5 bases from V and 4 bases from J, with 18 bases between. The CDR3 runs 15 residues. Germline loops: CDR1 SGHAT, CDR2 FQNNGV. In nucleotides, the CDR3 is TGTGCCAGCAGCGTAACCGGGACACCTAAATACGAGCAGTACTTC. It translates to CASSVTGTPKYEQYF.

V is TRBV7-9 and J is TRBJ2-5; tentative D call: TRBD1 (6 bases). The germline CDR1 and CDR2 sequences are SEHNR and FQNEAQ (reference sequence). This CDR3 spans 15 amino acids. Deletions cut 5 bases from V and 5 bases from J, with 18 bases between. The CDR3 loop reads CASSPGTPVGETQYF. As DNA, the CDR3 is TGTGCCAGCAGCCCGGGGACACCGGTCGGGGAGACCCAGTACTTC.

The chain links TRBV5-6 to TRBJ1-1; D perhaps matches TRBD1 (6 bases). Germline CDR1 SGHDT, CDR2 YYEEEE. The CDR3 runs to 14 residues. The V end lost 7 bases, the J end lost 2 bases, and 15 bases lay between the germline ends. In DNA, the CDR3 is TGTGCCAGCCAGCTATACAGGGCCAACACTGAAGCTTTCTTT. This sequence encodes CASQLYRANTEAFF. Using reference TRBV5-6 and TRBJ1-1 for the parts outside the CDR3, the full variable domain is DAGVTQSPTHLIKTRGQQVTLRCSPKSGHDTVSWYQQALGQGPQFIFQYYEEEERQRGNFPDRFSGHQFPNYSSELNVNALLLGDSALYLCASQLYRANTEAFFGQGTRLTVV.

The rearrangement joins TRBV5-1 to TRBJ1-4, with D possibly being TRBD1 (5 bases). The CDR3 has 15 amino acids. V lost 4 bases to trimming and J lost 0 bases, with 10 bases between them. Germline values: CDR1 SGHRS, CDR2 YFSETQ. CDR3 residues: CASSAGPTTNEKLFF. The CDR3 nucleotides read TGCGCCAGCAGCGCGGGACCGACAACTAATGAAAAACTGTTTTTT.